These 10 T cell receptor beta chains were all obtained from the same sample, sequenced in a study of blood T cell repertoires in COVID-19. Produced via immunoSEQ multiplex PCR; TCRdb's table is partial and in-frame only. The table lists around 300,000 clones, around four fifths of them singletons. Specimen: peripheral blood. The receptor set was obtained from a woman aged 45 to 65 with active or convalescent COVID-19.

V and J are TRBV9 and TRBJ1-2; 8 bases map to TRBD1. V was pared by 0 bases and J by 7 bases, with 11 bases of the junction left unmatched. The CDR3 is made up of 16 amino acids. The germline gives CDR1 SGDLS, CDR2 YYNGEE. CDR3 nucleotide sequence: TGTGCCAGCAGCGTAGACTTAAGGGGACAGGCGAGTGGCTACACCTTC. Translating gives CASSVDLRGQASGYTF.

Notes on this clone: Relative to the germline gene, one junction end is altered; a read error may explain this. CDR3 coding DNA: TGTGCCAGCAGGTTAGGGGACAGGGCACCTAGCACTGAAGCTTTCTTT. This gives the protein CASRLGDRAPSTEAFF. The V call is TRBV7-9, the J call TRBJ1-1; 9 bases map to TRBD1. CDR3 size: 16 residues. The germline V gene encodes CDR1 SEHNR and CDR2 FQNEAQ (reference sequence).

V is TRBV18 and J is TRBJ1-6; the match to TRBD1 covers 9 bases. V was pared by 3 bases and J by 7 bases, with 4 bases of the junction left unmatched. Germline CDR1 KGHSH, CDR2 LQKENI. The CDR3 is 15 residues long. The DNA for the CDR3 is TGTGCCAGCTCACCGCCGGGACAGGGAAATTCACCCCTCCACTTT. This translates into CASSPPGQGNSPLHF.

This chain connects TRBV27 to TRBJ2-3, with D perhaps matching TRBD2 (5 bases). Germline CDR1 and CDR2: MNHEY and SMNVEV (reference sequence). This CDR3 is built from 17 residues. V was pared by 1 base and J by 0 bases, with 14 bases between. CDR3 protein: CASSLFFPSPSTDTQYF. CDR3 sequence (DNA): TGTGCCAGCAGTTTATTTTTCCCTAGCCCGAGCACAGATACGCAGTATTTT.

The CDR3 is CASSLDGRSTDTQYF. DNA of the CDR3: TGCGCCAGCAGCTTGGATGGCAGGAGCACAGATACGCAGTATTTT. The chain links TRBV5-1 to TRBJ2-3; unclear D gene. Germline V gives CDR1 SGHRS, CDR2 YFSETQ. Trimming left V 0 bases short and J 0 bases short, with 8 bases between. The CDR3 sequence is 15 residues long.

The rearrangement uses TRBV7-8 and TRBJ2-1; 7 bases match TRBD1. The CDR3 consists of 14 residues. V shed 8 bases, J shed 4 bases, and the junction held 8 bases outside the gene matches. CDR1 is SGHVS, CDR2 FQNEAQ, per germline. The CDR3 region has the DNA TGTGCCAGCCTAAGGGGGCCAACGTACAATGAGCAGTTCTTC. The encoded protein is CASLRGPTYNEQFF.

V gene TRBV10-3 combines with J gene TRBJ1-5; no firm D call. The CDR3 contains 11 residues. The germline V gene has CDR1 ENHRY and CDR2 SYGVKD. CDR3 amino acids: CGGLGNQPQHF. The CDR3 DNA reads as TGTGGAGGGCTTGGCAATCAGCCCCAGCATTTT.

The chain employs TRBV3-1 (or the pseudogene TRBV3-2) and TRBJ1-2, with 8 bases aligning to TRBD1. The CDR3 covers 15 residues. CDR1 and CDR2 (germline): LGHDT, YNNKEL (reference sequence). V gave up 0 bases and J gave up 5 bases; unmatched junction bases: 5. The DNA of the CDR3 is TGTGCCAGCAGCCAAGAAGGACAGGGCATTTATGGCTACACCTTC. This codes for CASSQEGQGIYGYTF.

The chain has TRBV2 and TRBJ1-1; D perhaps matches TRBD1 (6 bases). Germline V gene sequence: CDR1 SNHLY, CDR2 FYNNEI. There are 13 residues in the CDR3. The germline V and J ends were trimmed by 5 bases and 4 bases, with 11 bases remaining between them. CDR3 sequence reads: CASSSDRLTEAFF. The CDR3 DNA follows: TGTGCCAGCAGTTCCGACAGGCTCACTGAAGCTTTCTTT.

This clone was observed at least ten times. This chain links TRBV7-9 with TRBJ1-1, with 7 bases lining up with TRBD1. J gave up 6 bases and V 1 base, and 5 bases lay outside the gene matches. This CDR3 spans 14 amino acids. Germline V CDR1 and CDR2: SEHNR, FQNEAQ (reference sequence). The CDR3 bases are TGTGCCAGCAGCTTAGATGTCAGGGGGGCTGAAGCTTTCTTT. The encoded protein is CASSLDVRGAEAFF.